This record concerns one T cell receptor beta chain sequence. Compared with germline, one end of the junction differs, possibly owing to a read error. This specimen belongs to a study of T cells of healthy individuals. Via MiXCR, TCRdb re-called the 5' RACE reads, giving one row per CDR3 protein. Of some 82,000 distinct CDR3 sequences in the sample, roughly 5% were seen once. The clonotype comes from a female donor in good health.

The CDR3 sequence: CACSEGQAGGYTF. DNA of the CDR3: TGTGCCTGCAGTGAGGGACAGGCGGGGGGCTACACCTTC. J is TRBJ1-2 and V is TRBV28; TRBD1 matches 8 bases. The CDR3 loop spans 13 amino acids. Germline V gene sequence: CDR1 MDHEN, CDR2 SYDVKM.